Shown below are 23 T cell receptor beta chains from a single sample sequenced in a study of blood T cells in healthy people across ages. It was with a sample-barcoded 5' primer and a J-beta primer mix that a second PCR of roughly 6 to 12 cycles was run. TCRdb reprocessed the 5' RACE reads with MiXCR, giving one entry per CDR3 protein. The sample has hundreds of thousands of distinct CDR3 sequences, more than 45% seen once. Source material: blood. The source of these receptors is a man older than 75 in good health.

The count of this clonotype is one. The rearrangement links TRBV3-1 to TRBJ1-6, with 9 bases lining up with TRBD1. The CDR3 contains 15 residues. From germline, CDR1 is LGHDT and CDR2 YNNKEL (reference sequence). V shed 4 bases, J shed 8 bases, and the junction held 6 bases outside the gene matches. The CDR3 bases are TGTGCCAGCAGCCCGAGGACAGGGGCGGATTCACCCCTCCACTTT. Protein: CASSPRTGADSPLHF. The full variable domain, rest sourced from reference TRBV3-1 and TRBJ1-6, is DTAVSQTPKYLVTQMGNDKSIKCEQNLGHDTMYWYKQDSKKFLKIMFSYNNKELIINETVPNRFSPKSPDKAHLNLHINSLELGDSAVYFCASSPRTGADSPLHFGNGTRLTVT.

This clonotype was counted between two and nine times. CDR3 sequence (DNA): TGTGCCAGCAGCTTAAATAGCGGCCTCCAAGAGACCCAGTACTTC. Its protein is CASSLNSGLQETQYF. V usage is TRBV7-3 and J usage is TRBJ2-5; TRBD2 might be the D (6 bases). This CDR3 spans 15 amino acids. V lost 1 base and J lost 1, with 10 bases in between. CDR1 and CDR2 from the germline V gene are SGHTA and FQGTGA. Based on the CDR3 plus reference TRBV7-3 and TRBJ2-5, the full variable domain is GAGVSQTPSNKVTEKGKYVELRCDPISGHTALYWYRQSLGQGPEFLIYFQGTGAADDSGLPNDRFFAVRPEGSVSTLKIQRTERGDSAVYLCASSLNSGLQETQYFGPGTRLLVL.

V gene TRBV4-2 combines with J gene TRBJ1-5; D not resolved. Trimming removed 0 bases at V and 2 bases at J, with 11 bases between. The CDR3 contains 16 residues. The V gene's germline CDR1 is LGHNA and CDR2 YNFKEQ. CDR3 in DNA: TGTGCCAGCAGCCAAGATAGAGCAGGTGGCAATCAGCCCCAGCATTTT. It encodes CASSQDRAGGNQPQHF.

The chain recombines TRBV10-3 with TRBJ1-6; the D is unclear. The germline V gene has CDR1 ENHRY and CDR2 SYGVKD. The V and J ends lost 6 bases and 8 bases respectively, with 14 bases between them. The CDR3 consists of 14 residues. The CDR3 loop is CAISLLLKDSPLHF. DNA for the CDR3: TGTGCCATCAGCCTACTGCTCAAAGATTCACCCCTCCACTTT.

The table lists this clonotype with a few counts. The V gene is TRBV11-3, the J gene TRBJ2-7; 8 nucleotides agree with TRBD1. V gave up 4 bases and J gave up 1 base; unmatched junction bases: 6. This CDR3 is built from 15 residues. Germline CDR1 is SGHNT and CDR2 is YENEEA. In DNA form, the CDR3 reads TGTGCCAGCAGCTCCGGGACAGGAAAATCCTACGAGCAGTACTTC. Translated, it gives CASSSGTGKSYEQYF.

This chain joins TRBV6-6 and TRBJ2-3, with D tentatively TRBD2 (6 bases). V was shortened by 6 bases and J by 1 base, with 20 bases between the two germline ends. The V gene's germline CDR1 is MNHNY and CDR2 SVGAGI (reference sequence). The CDR3 is 17 amino acids. CDR3 DNA sequence: TGTGCCAGCAGCTCCTCGGATCGGGGAGGCCGCACAGATACGCAGTATTTT. Translating gives CASSSSDRGGRTDTQYF.

This clonotype was observed many times. The chain couples TRBV6-6 to TRBJ1-1; D is unclear. This CDR3 has 13 amino acids. V dropped 7 bases and J dropped 1 base, with 10 bases sitting between them. Germline values: CDR1 MNHNY, CDR2 SVGAGI (reference sequence). This CDR3 is CASTGPSNTEAFF. CDR3 DNA sequence: TGTGCCAGCACAGGCCCCTCGAACACTGAAGCTTTCTTT.

DNA of the CDR3: TGTGCCAGCAGTTACTCGAGGGACAGCGACAGCGGCTACACCTTC. This gives the protein CASSYSRDSDSGYTF. This chain links TRBV6-6 with TRBJ1-2; the match to TRBD1 covers 7 bases. Germline CDR1 reads MNHNY; CDR2 reads SVGAGI (reference sequence). The CDR3 has 15 residues. V was pared by 0 bases and J by 8 bases, with 9 bases of the junction left unmatched.

This clonotype was recorded many times. This rearrangement joins TRBV6-6 to TRBJ2-1; D unclear. Germline CDR1 reads MNHNY; CDR2 reads SVGAGI (reference sequence). This CDR3 comprises 13 residues. Trimming took 5 bases from V and 7 from J, leaving 12 bases between them. CDR3 sequence reads: CASSAVAVNEQFF. As DNA, the CDR3 is TGTGCCAGCAGTGCTGTAGCTGTGAATGAGCAGTTCTTC.

This clonotype occurred a few times. CDR3 region: CASSLDSDHEQFF. The CDR3 bases are TGTGCCAGCAGCTTAGACAGTGACCATGAGCAGTTCTTC. This chain joins TRBV11-3 and TRBJ2-1; no clear D. This CDR3 is 13 amino acids long. Looked up from germline, CDR1 is SGHNT and CDR2 is YENEEA. Trimming cost V 0 bases and J 8 bases, with 8 bases left between them. Complete variable domain (other parts from reference TRBV11-3 and TRBJ2-1): EAGVVQSPRYKIIEKKQPVAFWCNPISGHNTLYWYLQNLGQGPELLIRYENEEAVDDSQLPKDRFSAERLKGVDSTLKIQPAELGDSAVYLCASSLDSDHEQFFGPGTRLTVL.

In regard to this clonotype: The junction does not match germline at one end; this may be a read error. V and J are TRBV7-9 and TRBJ2-1; 7 nucleotides agree with TRBD2. In germline, CDR1 is SEHNR, CDR2 FQNEAQ (reference sequence). There are 15 residues in the CDR3. The CDR3 nucleotides are TGTGCCGGCAGCTTAGCAGGTGCGCGGGAGAATGAGCAGTTCTTC. Translated, it gives CAGSLAGARENEQFF.

A few counts support this clonotype. This rearrangement joins TRBV7-2 to TRBJ1-2; 9 nucleotides align to TRBD1. Germline loops: CDR1 SGHTA, CDR2 FQGNSA. Trimming took 4 bases from V and 1 from J; bases not matched to a gene: 7. The CDR3 loop spans 16 amino acids. CDR3: CASSSRGGQGNYGYTF. CDR3 sequence (DNA): TGTGCCAGCAGCTCTAGGGGGGGACAGGGTAACTATGGCTACACCTTC.

This clonotype came up a few times. The V gene is TRBV4-3, the J gene TRBJ2-5, with 7 bases lining up with TRBD2. Germline assignment: CDR1 LGHNA and CDR2 YSLEER. The ends lost 4 bases at V and 1 base at J; junction bases unmatched: 15. CDR3 length equals 18 residues. CDR3 sequence: CASSPRVGGGTTQETQYF. The CDR3 bases are TGCGCCAGCAGCCCCCGGGTGGGCGGGGGAACTACCCAAGAGACCCAGTACTTC.

The table lists this clonotype with many counts. The genes are TRBV5-1 and TRBJ1-2; 8 bases map to TRBD1. Trimming at V came to 4 bases and at J to 5 bases, leaving 10 bases not matched to a gene. This CDR3 region has 15 residues. CDR1 SGHRS and CDR2 YFSETQ come from the germline V gene. The CDR3 DNA reads as TGCGCCAGCAGCCCTCGGACAGGGATGGATTATGGCTACACCTTC. Its translation: CASSPRTGMDYGYTF.

The rearrangement joins TRBV5-1 to TRBJ2-5; D not certain. The germline V gene encodes CDR1 SGHRS and CDR2 YFSETQ. The CDR3 covers 13 residues. Trimming took 4 bases from V and 1 from J, leaving 8 bases between them. CDR3: CASSPPSQETQYF. The DNA for the CDR3 is TGCGCCAGCAGCCCCCCGTCCCAAGAGACCCAGTACTTC. Full variable domain (outside the CDR3, taken from reference TRBV5-1 and TRBJ2-5): KAGVTQTPRYLIKTRGQQVTLSCSPISGHRSVSWYQQTPGQGLQFLFEYFSETQRNKGNFPGRFSGRQFSNSRSEMNVSTLELGDSALYLCASSPPSQETQYFGPGTRLLVL.

CDR3 residues: CASSLETGSGRDTQYF. CDR3 DNA: TGTGCCAGCAGCTTGGAGACAGGGTCAGGGAGGGATACGCAGTATTTT. The V call is TRBV5-5, the J call TRBJ2-3; D may be TRBD1 (7 bases). The CDR3 spans 16 residues. Germline CDR1 SGHKS, CDR2 YYEKEE (reference sequence). V lost 0 bases to trimming and J lost 6 bases, with 17 bases between them.

V usage is TRBV7-2 and J usage is TRBJ2-1; tentatively, D is TRBD2 (6 bases). V was shortened by 1 base and J by 1 base, with 14 bases between the two germline ends. There are 17 residues in the CDR3. The germline gives CDR1 SGHTA, CDR2 FQGNSA. DNA for the CDR3: TGTGCCAGCAGCTTAGGGCCCGGGAGAGGTTCCTACAATGAGCAGTTCTTC. It is translated as CASSLGPGRGSYNEQFF.

For this clonotype: This may be a read error, as it is one base from a much larger clone. The V call is TRBV7-2, the J call TRBJ1-5; D unclear. The CDR3 covers 13 residues. Per germline, CDR1 SGHTA and CDR2 FQGNSA. Trimming stripped 5 bases from V and 4 bases from J, with 9 bases between. Written as DNA, the CDR3 is TGTGCCAGCAGCGCCGCTGGGAATCAGCCCCAGCATTTT. It specifies CASSAAGNQPQHF.

The chain joins TRBV5-1 to TRBJ2-3; TRBD2 aligns across 10 bases. V trimming: 4 bases; J trimming: 7 bases; junction bases outside the gene matches: 6. CDR1 and CDR2 (germline): SGHRS, YFSETQ. This CDR3 region has 14 residues. The CDR3 bases are TGCGCCAGCAGCAGGGCTAGCGGGAGCAATACGCAGTATTTT. It codes for CASSRASGSNTQYF.

The genes are TRBV7-9 and TRBJ2-1; 7 bases agree with TRBD1. The CDR3 length is 15 residues. Germline V lookup: CDR1 SEHNR, CDR2 FQNEAQ (reference sequence). Unmatched junction bases numbered 8, after V lost 0 bases and J lost 9 bases. CDR3 DNA: TGTGCCAGCAGCTTAGCGGGAAGGGGGCAGGGTGAGCAGTTCTTC. This translates into CASSLAGRGQGEQFF.

V gene TRBV20-1 combines with J gene TRBJ2-3; D is unresolved. CDR1 and CDR2 (germline): DFQATT, SNEGSKA (reference sequence). The germline V and J ends were trimmed by 2 bases and 2 bases, with 8 bases remaining between them. This CDR3 contains 13 residues. CDR3 region: CSARIMDTDTQYF. The DNA of the CDR3 is TGCAGTGCTAGAATAATGGACACAGATACGCAGTATTTT.

This clonotype was seen a few times. This chain links TRBV12-3 or TRBV12-4 with TRBJ2-5; D is possibly TRBD1 or TRBD2 (5 bases each). The CDR3 extends over 13 amino acids. With 7 bases removed from V and 4 bases from J, the gap between germline ends came to 13 bases. The CDR3 nucleotides read TGTGCCAGCAAAAAGACAGAGGGAGAGACCCAGTACTTC. Translation: CASKKTEGETQYF.

V is TRBV7-2 and J is TRBJ1-2; 8 positions match TRBD1. CDR1 and CDR2 (germline): SGHTA, FQGNSA. This CDR3 spans 14 amino acids. Trimming at V came to 5 bases and at J to 8 bases, leaving 10 bases not matched to a gene. CDR3 bases: TGTGCCAGCAGCCCCATTAGGACAGGGACCGGCTACACCTTC. Its protein is CASSPIRTGTGYTF.